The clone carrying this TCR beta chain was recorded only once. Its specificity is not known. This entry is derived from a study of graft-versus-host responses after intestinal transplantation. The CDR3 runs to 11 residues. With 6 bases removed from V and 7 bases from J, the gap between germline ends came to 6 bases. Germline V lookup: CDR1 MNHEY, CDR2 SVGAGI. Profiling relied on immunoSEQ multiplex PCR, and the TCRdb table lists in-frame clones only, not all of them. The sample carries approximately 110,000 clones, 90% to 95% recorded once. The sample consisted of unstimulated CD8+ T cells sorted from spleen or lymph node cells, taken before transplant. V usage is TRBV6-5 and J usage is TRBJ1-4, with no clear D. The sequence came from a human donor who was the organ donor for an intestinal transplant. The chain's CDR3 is CASRNSEKLFF. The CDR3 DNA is TGTGCCAGCAGAAATAGTGAAAAACTGTTTTTT.